The 20 T cell receptor beta chains below all came from one sample that was sequenced in a study of shared clonotypes between healthy human individuals. Only in-frame clones appear in the TCRdb table, and some are missing; sequencing was by immunoSEQ multiplex PCR. The sample has 520,000 or so clones, 70% to 80% seen once. What was sequenced was PBMCs. The receptor source for this set is a woman aged 40 to 50 in good health. Some clones in this sample may be carry-over from other donors' samples.

This clone was seen once. CDR3 sequence (DNA): TGCACCAGCAGCCTCCAGAGGACAGCTAACACCGGGGAGCTGTTTTTT. Protein product: CTSSLQRTANTGELFF. The chain uses TRBV1 and TRBJ2-2; the D call TRBD1 from the table was never checked on the DNA. TRBV1 has pseudogene status. The CDR3 has 16 amino acids.

The table lists this clone with a count of one. V gene TRBV4-1 combines with J gene TRBJ2-7; maybe TRBD2 (5 bases). The germline V gene has CDR1 MGHRA and CDR2 YSYEKL. Between the trimmed V and J ends, which lost 0 bases and 2 bases, there was a span of 11 bases. This CDR3 contains 15 residues. The CDR3 spells CASSQDLAHPYEQYF. The CDR3 DNA reads TGCGCCAGCAGCCAAGACCTAGCCCATCCCTACGAGCAGTACTTC.

This rearrangement joins TRBV11-1 to TRBJ2-7; possibly TRBD1 for D (5 bases). The CDR3 is made up of 14 amino acids. The V gene lost 0 bases and the J gene lost 6 bases, with 12 bases spanning the gap. CDR1 is SGHAT and CDR2 is FQDESV in the germline V gene (reference sequence). As DNA, the CDR3 is TGTGCCAGCAGCTTAGCGGGGCGGCTAGGCGAGCAGTACTTC. Its protein is CASSLAGRLGEQYF.

The V call is TRBV11-2, the J call TRBJ2-7; 8 nucleotides agree with TRBD2. The V segment lost 1 base and the J segment 5 bases; nucleotides outside the gene matches: 4. This CDR3 spans 14 amino acids. CDR1 is SGHAT, CDR2 FQNNGV, per germline. The CDR3 sequence: CASSLGGLGDEQYF. In DNA, the CDR3 is TGTGCCAGCAGCTTAGGGGGACTAGGGGACGAGCAGTACTTC.

The rearrangement uses TRBV7-9 and TRBJ2-7; 10 nucleotides match TRBD2. The CDR3 has 19 residues. The ends lost 1 base at V and 4 bases at J; junction bases unmatched: 16. CDR1 and CDR2 (germline): SEHNR, FQNEAQ (reference sequence). As DNA, the CDR3 is TGTGCCAGCAGCTTAGTTGTGACTAGCGGGTCCCCGGGGGTTTACGAGCAGTACTTC. The encoded protein is CASSLVVTSGSPGVYEQYF.

V usage is TRBV5-5 and J usage is TRBJ2-7; either TRBD1 or TRBD2 may supply D (7 bases each). V gave up 7 bases and J gave up 0 bases, with 14 bases separating them. CDR3 length equals 14 residues. Germline lookup yields CDR1 SGHKS and CDR2 YYEKEE (reference sequence). For the CDR3, the DNA is TGTGCCAGCTCCAGGGGGGGATACTCCTACGAGCAGTACTTC. Translation: CASSRGGYSYEQYF.

This chain's CDR3 is CASSYARTAYEQYF. In nucleotides, the CDR3 is TGTGCCAGCAGTTATGCTCGGACAGCCTACGAGCAGTACTTC. The V call is TRBV6-9, the J call TRBJ2-7; D might be TRBD1 (6 bases). Germline CDR1 reads MNHGY; CDR2 reads SVAAGI. The germline V and J ends were trimmed by 2 bases and 2 bases, with 10 bases remaining between them. This CDR3 comprises 14 residues.

The V call is TRBV7-8, the J call TRBJ1-5; D unclear. CDR1 is SGHVS and CDR2 is FQNEAQ in the germline V gene. This CDR3 region has 15 residues. V was shortened by 4 bases and J by 6 bases, with 16 bases between the two germline ends. As DNA, the CDR3 is TGTGCCAGCAGCTCCCAGAGGGTTCTGGGTCAGCCCCAGCATTTT. This codes for CASSSQRVLGQPQHF.

This clone was observed a few times. The V and J genes are TRBV6-5 and TRBJ2-5; 8 nucleotides line up with TRBD2. The germline V gene has CDR1 MNHEY and CDR2 SVGAGI. Losses at the gene ends were 6 bases for V and 2 bases for J; bases not matched to a gene: 5. The CDR3 totals 14 residues. CDR3 sequence (DNA): TGTGCCAGCAGATCACTAGCGGTACAAGAGACCCAGTACTTC. Translation gives CASRSLAVQETQYF.

This clone has more than one count but fewer than ten. The rearrangement uses TRBV9 and TRBJ1-1; 11 positions match TRBD1. The V gene end was trimmed by 3 bases and the J gene end by 2 bases; junction bases not matched to a gene: 6. CDR1 and CDR2 (germline): SGDLS, YYNGEE. This CDR3 has 16 amino acids. The CDR3 bases are TGTGCCAGCAGCGCGGGGACAGGGGGATTAAACACTGAAGCTTTCTTT. It specifies CASSAGTGGLNTEAFF.

This clone showed up just once. The V and J genes are TRBV7-8 and TRBJ1-1; a possible D gene is TRBD1 (5 bases). The length of the CDR3 is 15 residues. The V gene lost 0 bases and the J gene lost 6 bases, with 14 bases spanning the gap. CDR1 is SGHVS and CDR2 is FQNEAQ in the germline V gene. The DNA of the CDR3 is TGTGCCAGCAGCTTAGCGGGTGGGGGGGTCGCTGAAGCTTTCTTT. Translating it yields CASSLAGGGVAEAFF.

In this sample, this clone turned up once. The V call is TRBV28, the J call TRBJ1-6; 8 bases are a match to TRBD1. Germline V CDR1 and CDR2: MDHEN, SYDVKM. The V and J ends lost 2 bases and 10 bases, in that order; junction bases with no gene match: 4. This CDR3 comprises 14 residues. The CDR3: CASSLAAGGSPLHF. The CDR3 DNA reads as TGTGCCAGCAGTTTAGCGGCAGGGGGCTCACCCCTCCACTTT.

For this clone: One end of the junction is discordant with germline, which a read error may explain. The chain has TRBV7-7 and TRBJ1-4, with unresolved D. CDR1 is SSHAT, CDR2 FNYEAQ, per germline (reference sequence). The CDR3 spans 13 residues. The CDR3 coding sequence is TGTGCTAGCAGCTTAGTGCCGAATGAAAAACTGTTTTTT. Its translation: CASSLVPNEKLFF.

This clone was recorded at least ten times. The sample has other DNA sequences that encode this CDR3 too. The chain employs TRBV16 and TRBJ2-1; 8 positions match TRBD2. This CDR3 spans 17 amino acids. J was trimmed by 0 bases and V by 4 bases; bases with no gene match: 8. CDR1 is KGHSY and CDR2 is FQNENV in the germline V gene. CDR3 sequence (DNA): TGTGCCAGCAGCCCCAGGGGCGGGAGGAGCTCCTACAATGAGCAGTTCTTC. It codes for CASSPRGGRSSYNEQFF.

The genes are TRBV5-1 and TRBJ2-1; D is undetermined. Per the germline V gene, CDR1 is SGHRS and CDR2 is YFSETQ. The germline V and J ends were trimmed by 0 bases and 2 bases, with 12 bases remaining between them. The CDR3 runs to 16 residues. The CDR3 bases are TGCGCCAGCAGCTTGGAAGTGGGAAATCCCTACAATGAGCAGTTCTTC. Translating gives CASSLEVGNPYNEQFF.

This chain uses TRBV7-8 with TRBJ1-5; TRBD1 agrees at 10 bases. The CDR3 covers 15 residues. Germline CDR1 SGHVS, CDR2 FQNEAQ. The V and J ends lost 5 bases and 2 bases, in that order; junction bases with no gene match: 3. The CDR3 here is CASSPTGGRNQPQHF. In DNA form, the CDR3 reads TGTGCCAGCAGCCCGACAGGGGGCCGCAATCAGCCCCAGCATTTT.

The chain combines TRBV4-2 with TRBJ2-2; D is undetermined. Trimming cost V 0 bases and J 6 bases, with 5 bases left between them. Germline CDR1 and CDR2: LGHNA and YNFKEQ. The CDR3 spans 13 residues. In DNA form, the CDR3 reads TGTGCCAGCAGCCAAGATGGGGCCGGGGAGCTGTTTTTT. As protein: CASSQDGAGELFF.

This clone has just one count. The rearrangement joins TRBV19 to TRBJ2-3, with D unresolved. V was trimmed by 5 bases and J by 3 bases, leaving 9 bases between them. The CDR3 is 13 amino acids. Germline CDR1 LNHDA, CDR2 SQIVND (reference sequence). The DNA of the CDR3 is TGTGCCAGTAGTTATGAGGAAACAGATACGCAGTATTTT. The encoded protein is CASSYEETDTQYF.

The chain joins TRBV6-6 to TRBJ1-1; D is uncertain. Germline V gene lookup returns CDR1 MNHNY and CDR2 SVGAGI (reference sequence). Trimming stripped 2 bases from V and 3 bases from J, with 16 bases between. The CDR3 contains 16 residues. DNA of the CDR3: TGTGCCAGCAGTTACCCCCTCGGTCAAAGGCACACTGAAGCTTTCTTT. This gives the protein CASSYPLGQRHTEAFF.

The gene calls are TRBV5-5 and TRBJ2-5; no clear D gene. V was trimmed by 7 bases and J by 3 bases, leaving 7 bases between them. Germline V gives CDR1 SGHKS, CDR2 YYEKEE (reference sequence). The CDR3 extends over 11 amino acids. CDR3 residues: CASQRKETQYF. CDR3 sequence (DNA): TGTGCCAGCCAAAGGAAAGAGACCCAGTACTTC.